What follows is one T cell receptor (beta chain) and its context. Its antigen is not known. Peripheral blood was drawn, approximately 10 milliliters per donor. This sample is part of a study of blood T cells in healthy people across ages. Study outcomes and limitations: It was found that TCR beta diversity correlated strongly with the percentage of naive T cells.

Germline trimming cut 4 bases from V and 0 bases from J; bases unmatched to any gene: 7. This CDR3 spans 17 amino acids. Germline V gene lookup returns CDR1 SEHNR and CDR2 FQNEAQ (reference sequence). Primers used in a second PCR of roughly 6 to 11 cycles were a sample-barcoded 5' primer and a J-beta primer mix. Every sample gave at least 2.5 million paired-end reads containing CDR3. In TCRdb, the 5' RACE reads were re-called with MiXCR into one record per CDR3 protein. The sample lists approximately 790,000 distinct CDR3 sequences, around 62% occurring once. The TCR originated in a man aged 30 to 39 in good health. V usage is TRBV7-9 and J usage is TRBJ1-4; 8 bases line up with TRBD1. The sequenced sample was blood. DNA for the CDR3: TGTGCCAGCAGCTCACGACAGGGGAGGGCAACTAATGAAAAACTGTTTTTT. It translates to CASSSRQGRATNEKLFF.